This TCR beta chain was documented in a study of shared clonotypes between healthy human individuals. Broader study findings: Sorted-subset samples were not fully sequenced, rarefaction indicated. Generation probabilities were higher for clonotypes shared across all four sorted-subset donors than for unshared ones.

V trimming: 0 bases; J trimming: 3 bases; junction bases outside the gene matches: 1. The CDR3 length is 15 residues. Germline CDR1 reads MGHDK; CDR2 reads SYGVNS. How the authors handled the data: Because ImmunoSEQ provided only junction sequences with no quality scores, the filtering differed. The assay was immunoSEQ multiplex PCR, and TCRdb's table has in-frame clones only and misses some. D and trimming come from the DNA, and the V and J calls and clone size come from that table. This table holds roughly 520,000 clones, approximately 95% found once. About this clone: Its target is unknown.

The sample consisted of naive CD4+ T cells sorted from blood. Noted subset: CD45RA+ positively selected. The TCR sequence derives from a woman aged 25 to 39 in good health. The V gene is TRBV25-1, the J gene TRBJ2-3; 9 bases align to TRBD2. CDR3 region: CASSEYSGSTDTQYF. DNA of the CDR3: TGTGCCAGCAGTGAATATAGCGGGAGTACAGATACGCAGTATTTT.